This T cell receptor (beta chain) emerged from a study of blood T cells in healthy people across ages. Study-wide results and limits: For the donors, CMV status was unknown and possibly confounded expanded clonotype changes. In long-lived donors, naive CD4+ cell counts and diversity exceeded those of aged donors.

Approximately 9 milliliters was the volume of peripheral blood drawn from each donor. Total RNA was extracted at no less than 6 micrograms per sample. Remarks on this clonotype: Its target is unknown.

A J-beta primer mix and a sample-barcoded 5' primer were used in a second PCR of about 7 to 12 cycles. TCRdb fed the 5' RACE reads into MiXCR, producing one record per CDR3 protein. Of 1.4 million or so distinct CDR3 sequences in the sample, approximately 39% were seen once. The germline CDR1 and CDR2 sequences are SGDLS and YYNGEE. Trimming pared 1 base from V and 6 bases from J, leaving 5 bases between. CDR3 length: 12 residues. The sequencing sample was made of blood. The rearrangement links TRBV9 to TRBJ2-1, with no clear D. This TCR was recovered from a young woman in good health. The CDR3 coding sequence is TGTGCCAGCAGCGTAAACTTCAATGAGCAGTTCTTC. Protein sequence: CASSVNFNEQFF.